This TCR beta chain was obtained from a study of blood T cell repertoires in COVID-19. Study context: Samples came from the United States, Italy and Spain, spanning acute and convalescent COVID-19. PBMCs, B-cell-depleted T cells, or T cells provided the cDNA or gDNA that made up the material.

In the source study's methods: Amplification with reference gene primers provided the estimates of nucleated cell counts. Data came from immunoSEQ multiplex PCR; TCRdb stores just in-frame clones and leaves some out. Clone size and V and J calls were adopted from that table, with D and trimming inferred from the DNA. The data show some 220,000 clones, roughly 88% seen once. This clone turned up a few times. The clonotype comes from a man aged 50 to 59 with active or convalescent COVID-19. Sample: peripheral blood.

The CDR3 sequence is CASSTSGTDTQYF. The CDR3 nucleotides read TGTGCCAGCAGTACTAGCGGCACAGATACGCAGTATTTT. V and J are TRBV3-1 (or the pseudogene TRBV3-2) and TRBJ2-3; TRBD2 matches 7 bases. The V and J ends lost 6 bases and 1 base, in that order; junction bases with no gene match: 1. CDR1 and CDR2 (germline): LGHDT, YNNKEL (reference sequence). The CDR3 has 13 amino acids.